What follows describes a single T cell receptor (beta chain). The record originates from a study of cytotoxic CD8 clonotypes in ibrutinib-treated CLL. The germline V gene encodes CDR1 MNHEY and CDR2 SVGAGI. The germline V and J ends were trimmed by 8 bases and 5 bases, with 15 bases remaining between them. This CDR3 contains 13 residues. Some clones are missing from TCRdb's copy, which holds only in-frame ones; the method was immunoSEQ multiplex PCR. The sample consists of roughly 100,000 clones, more than 75% of them appearing once. The chain employs TRBV6-5 and TRBJ2-5; a possible D gene is TRBD1 (6 bases). The clonotype was recovered from a human donor with chronic lymphocytic leukemia. Material: PBMCs, obtained after 12 months of ibrutinib treatment. The CDR3 DNA follows: TGTGCCAGCGGAGGAAGGGGGTGGGAGACCCAGTACTTC. As protein: CASGGRGWETQYF.